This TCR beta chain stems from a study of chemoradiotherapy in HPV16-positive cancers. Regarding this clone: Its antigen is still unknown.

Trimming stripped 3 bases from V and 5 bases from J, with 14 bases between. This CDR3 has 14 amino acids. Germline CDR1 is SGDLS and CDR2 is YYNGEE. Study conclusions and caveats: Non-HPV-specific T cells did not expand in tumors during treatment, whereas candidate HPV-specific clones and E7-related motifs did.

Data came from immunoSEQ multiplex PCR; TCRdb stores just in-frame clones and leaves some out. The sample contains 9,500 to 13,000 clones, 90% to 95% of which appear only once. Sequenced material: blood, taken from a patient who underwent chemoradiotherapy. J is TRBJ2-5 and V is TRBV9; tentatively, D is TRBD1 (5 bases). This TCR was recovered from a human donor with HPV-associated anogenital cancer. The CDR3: CASSAGHIRETQYF. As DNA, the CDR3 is TGTGCCAGCAGCGCCGGACACATCCGGGAGACCCAGTACTTC.